This T cell receptor (beta chain) originates from a study of cytomegalovirus exposure and HLA in healthy donors. Germline CDR1 and CDR2: MNHNY and SVGAGI (reference sequence). Deletions cut 5 bases from V and 5 bases from J, with 12 bases between. This CDR3 has 14 amino acids. Primers included in the PCR were 60 Vbeta and 13 Jbeta primers. TCRdb keeps only in-frame clones here, not all; method: immunoSEQ multiplex PCR. The table records roughly 40,000 clones, 45% to 65% of them present only once. V usage is TRBV6-6 and J usage is TRBJ1-4; D may be TRBD1 (5 bases). This clonotype originated in a human donor in good health. Sequencing input: PBMCs. In DNA, the CDR3 is TGTGCCAGCAGTCTTCGCCAGGGAAATGAAAAACTGTTTTTT. Its translation: CASSLRQGNEKLFF.